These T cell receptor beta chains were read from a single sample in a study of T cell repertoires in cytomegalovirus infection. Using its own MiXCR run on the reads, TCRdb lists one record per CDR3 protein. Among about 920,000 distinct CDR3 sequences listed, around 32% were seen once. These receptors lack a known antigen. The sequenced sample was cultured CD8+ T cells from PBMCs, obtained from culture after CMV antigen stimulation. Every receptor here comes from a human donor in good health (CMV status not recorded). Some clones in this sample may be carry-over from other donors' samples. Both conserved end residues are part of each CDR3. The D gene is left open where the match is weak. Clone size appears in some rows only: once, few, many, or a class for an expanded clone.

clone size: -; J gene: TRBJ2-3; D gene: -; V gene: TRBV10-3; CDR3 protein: CAISGLGTDTQYF; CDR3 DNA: TGTGCCATCTCGGGGTTGGGCACAGATACGCAGTATTTT
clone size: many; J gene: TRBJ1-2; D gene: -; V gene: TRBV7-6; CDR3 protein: CASSLGPGHLPRGYTF; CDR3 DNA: TGTGCCAGCAGCTTGGGGCCGGGACATCTCCCAAGGGGCTACACCTTC
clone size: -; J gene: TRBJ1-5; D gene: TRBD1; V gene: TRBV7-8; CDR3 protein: CASTTGTGGLDQPQHF; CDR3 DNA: TGTGCCAGCACCACGGGGACAGGGGGCTTAGATCAGCCCCAGCATTTT
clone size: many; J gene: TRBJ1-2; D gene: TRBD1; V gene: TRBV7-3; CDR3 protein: CASSLRGTGDQHGYTF; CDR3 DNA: TGTGCCAGCAGCTTACGGGGGACAGGGGACCAACATGGCTACACCTTC
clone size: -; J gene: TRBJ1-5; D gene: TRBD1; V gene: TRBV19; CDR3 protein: CATRRDRGGSNQPQHF; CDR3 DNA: TGTGCCACTCGCCGGGACAGGGGGGGGAGCAATCAGCCCCAGCATTTT
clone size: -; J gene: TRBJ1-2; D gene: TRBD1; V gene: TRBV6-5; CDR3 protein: CASSYRGQHGDYGYTF; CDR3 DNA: TGTGCCAGCAGTTACCGGGGACAGCATGGGGACTATGGCTACACCTTC
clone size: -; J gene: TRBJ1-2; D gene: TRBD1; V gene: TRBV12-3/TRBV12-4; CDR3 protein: CASSFWTGPISSYGYTF; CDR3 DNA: TGTGCCAGCAGTTTCTGGACAGGACCGATAAGCTCCTATGGCTACACCTTC
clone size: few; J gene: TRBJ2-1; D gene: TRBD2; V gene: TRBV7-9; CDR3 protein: CASSLVGASGIYEQFF; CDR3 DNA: TGTGCCAGCAGCTTGGTTGGGGCTAGCGGGATTTATGAGCAGTTCTTC
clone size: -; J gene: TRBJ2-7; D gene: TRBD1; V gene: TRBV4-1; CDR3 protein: CASSQDGGQGSSYEQYF; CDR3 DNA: TGCGCCAGCAGCCAAGATGGGGGACAGGGGAGCTCCTACGAGCAGTACTTC
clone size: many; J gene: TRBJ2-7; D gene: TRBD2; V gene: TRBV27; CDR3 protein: CASSSGGPYEQYF; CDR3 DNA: TGTGCCAGCAGTTCGGGGGGGCCCTACGAGCAGTACTTC
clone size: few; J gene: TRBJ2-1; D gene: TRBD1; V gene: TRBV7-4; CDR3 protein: CASGGQGARDEQFF; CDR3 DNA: TGTGCCAGCGGGGGACAGGGGGCGCGCGATGAGCAGTTCTTC
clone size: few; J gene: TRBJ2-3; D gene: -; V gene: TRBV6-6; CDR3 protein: CASDVGADTQYF; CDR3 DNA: TGTGCCAGCGACGTAGGGGCAGATACGCAGTATTTT
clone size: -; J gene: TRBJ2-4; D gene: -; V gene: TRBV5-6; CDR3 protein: CASSRAQNIQYF; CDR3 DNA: TGTGCCAGCAGCCGGGCACAAAACATTCAGTACTTC
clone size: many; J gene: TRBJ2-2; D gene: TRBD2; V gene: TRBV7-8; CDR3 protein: CASSLGGGLAGGPGRKANTGELFF; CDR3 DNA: TGTGCCAGCAGCTTAGGCGGGGGACTAGCGGGGGGGCCAGGCCGAAAAGCGAACACCGGGGAGCTGTTTTTT
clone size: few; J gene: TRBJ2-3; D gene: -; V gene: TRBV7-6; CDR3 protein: CASSYLGGGLSTDTQYF; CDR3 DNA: TGTGCCAGCAGCTACCTTGGCGGGGGCCTTAGCACAGATACGCAGTATTTT
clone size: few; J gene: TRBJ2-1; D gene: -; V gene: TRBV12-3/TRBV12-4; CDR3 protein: CASSPLSGGLSNEQFF; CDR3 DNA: TGTGCCAGCAGCCCCCTTAGTGGGGGCCTTTCCAATGAGCAGTTCTTC
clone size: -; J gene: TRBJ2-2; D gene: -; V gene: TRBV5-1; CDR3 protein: CACRAQGHTGELFF; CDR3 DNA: TGCGCCTGTAGGGCACAGGGTCACACCGGGGAGCTGTTTTTT
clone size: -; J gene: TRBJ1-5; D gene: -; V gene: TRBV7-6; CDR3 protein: CASSLPGNDQPQHF; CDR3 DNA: TGTGCCAGCAGCTTACCAGGGAATGATCAGCCCCAGCATTTT
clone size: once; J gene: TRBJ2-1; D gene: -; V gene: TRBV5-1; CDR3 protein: CASSYGAGQFF; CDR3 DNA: TGCGCCAGCAGCTATGGGGCAGGACAGTTCTTC
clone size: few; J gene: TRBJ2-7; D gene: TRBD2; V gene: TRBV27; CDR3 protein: CASSLGGGTEQYF; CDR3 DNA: TGTGCCAGCAGTCTCGGGGGGGGTACTGAGCAGTACTTC
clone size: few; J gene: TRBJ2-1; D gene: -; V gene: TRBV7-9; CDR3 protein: CASSHIITVYNEQFF; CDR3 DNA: TGTGCCAGCAGCCATATAATAACAGTATACAATGAGCAGTTCTTC
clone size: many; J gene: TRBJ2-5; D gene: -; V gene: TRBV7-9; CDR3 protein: CASSLSDRQETQYF; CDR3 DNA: TGTGCCAGCAGCCTCTCCGACCGACAAGAGACCCAGTACTTC
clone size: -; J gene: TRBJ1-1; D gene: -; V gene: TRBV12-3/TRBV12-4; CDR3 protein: CASSLVPAGFNTEAFF; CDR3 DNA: TGTGCCAGCAGTCTGGTCCCTGCGGGGTTTAACACTGAAGCTTTCTTT
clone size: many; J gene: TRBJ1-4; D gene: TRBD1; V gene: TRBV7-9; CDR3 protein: CASSFAGQGRNEKLFF; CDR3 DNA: TGTGCCAGCAGCTTTGCCGGACAGGGCCGAAATGAAAAACTGTTTTTT
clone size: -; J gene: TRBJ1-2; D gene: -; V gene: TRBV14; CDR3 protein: CASSPSLAGYTF; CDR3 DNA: TGTGCCAGCAGCCCTTCATTGGCTGGCTACACCTTC
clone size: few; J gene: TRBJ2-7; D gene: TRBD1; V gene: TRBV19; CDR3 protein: CASSTGQGLAYEQYF; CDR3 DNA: TGTGCCAGTAGCACTGGACAGGGGCTCGCCTACGAGCAGTACTTC
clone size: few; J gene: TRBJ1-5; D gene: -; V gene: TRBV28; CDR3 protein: CASSFYLNSSDSNQPQHF; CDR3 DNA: TGTGCCAGCAGTTTTTACTTAAACTCCTCCGACAGCAATCAGCCCCAGCATTTT
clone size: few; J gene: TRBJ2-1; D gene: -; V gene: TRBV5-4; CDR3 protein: CASILTDNNEQFF; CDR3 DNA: TGTGCCAGCATTTTAACAGACAACAATGAGCAGTTCTTC
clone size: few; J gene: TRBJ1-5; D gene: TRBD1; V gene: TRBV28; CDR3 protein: CASSLIWTGPLYSNQPQHF; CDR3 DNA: TGTGCCAGCAGTTTAATTTGGACAGGGCCCCTTTATAGCAATCAGCCCCAGCATTTT
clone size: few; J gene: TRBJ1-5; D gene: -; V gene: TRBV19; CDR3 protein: CATSGGGVGQPQHF; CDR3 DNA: TGTGCCACCTCCGGGGGTGGGGTGGGTCAGCCCCAGCATTTT
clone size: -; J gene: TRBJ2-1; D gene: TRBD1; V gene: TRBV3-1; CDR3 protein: CASSQGWTGGYNEQFF; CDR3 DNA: TGTGCCAGCAGCCAAGGATGGACAGGGGGATACAATGAGCAGTTCTTC
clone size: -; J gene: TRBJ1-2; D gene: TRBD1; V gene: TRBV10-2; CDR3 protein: CASSEPQGAGGYTF; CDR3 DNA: TGCGCCAGCAGTGAGCCCCAGGGGGCTGGTGGCTACACCTTC
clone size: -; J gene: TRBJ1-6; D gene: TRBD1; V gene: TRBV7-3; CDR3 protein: CASSSHRGGNSPLHF; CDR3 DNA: TGTGCCAGCAGCTCCCACAGGGGTGGCAATTCACCCCTCCACTTT
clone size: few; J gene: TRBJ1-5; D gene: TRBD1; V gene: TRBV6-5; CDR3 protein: CASSPQDRVDQPQHF; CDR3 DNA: TGTGCCAGCAGCCCCCAGGACAGGGTAGACCAGCCCCAGCATTTT
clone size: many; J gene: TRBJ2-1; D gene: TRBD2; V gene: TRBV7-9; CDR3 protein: CASSLASGGPSSYNEQFF; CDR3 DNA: TGTGCCAGCAGCTTAGCTAGCGGGGGCCCCAGCTCCTACAATGAGCAGTTCTTC
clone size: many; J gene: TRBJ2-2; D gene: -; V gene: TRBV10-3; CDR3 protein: CAIKLADRLTGELFF; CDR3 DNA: TGTGCCATCAAACTCGCTGACAGACTCACCGGGGAGCTGTTTTTT
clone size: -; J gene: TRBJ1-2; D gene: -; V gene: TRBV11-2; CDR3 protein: CASSLPSGYGYTF; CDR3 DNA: TGTGCCAGCAGCTTACCAAGCGGCTATGGCTACACCTTC
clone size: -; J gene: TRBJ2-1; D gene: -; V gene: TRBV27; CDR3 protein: CASSRGDAYNEQFF; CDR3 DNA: TGTGCCAGCAGTAGAGGAGACGCCTACAATGAGCAGTTCTTC
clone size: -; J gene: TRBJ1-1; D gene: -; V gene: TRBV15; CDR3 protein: CATRGSAANTEAFF; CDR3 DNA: TGTGCCACCAGAGGGTCGGCGGCGAACACTGAAGCTTTCTTT
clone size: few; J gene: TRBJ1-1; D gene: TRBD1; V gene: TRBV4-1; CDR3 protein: CASSHGDRGMTEAFF; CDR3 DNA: TGCGCCAGCAGCCACGGGGACAGGGGGATGACTGAAGCTTTCTTT
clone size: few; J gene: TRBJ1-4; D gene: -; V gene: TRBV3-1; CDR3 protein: CASSQYQPATNEKLFF; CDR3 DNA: TGTGCCAGCAGCCAATACCAGCCTGCAACTAATGAAAAACTGTTTTTT
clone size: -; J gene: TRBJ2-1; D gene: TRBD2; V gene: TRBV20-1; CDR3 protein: CSAPGGSSYNEQFF; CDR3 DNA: TGCAGTGCCCCGGGGGGGAGCTCCTACAATGAGCAGTTCTTC
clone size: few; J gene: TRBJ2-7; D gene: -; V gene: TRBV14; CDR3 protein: CASSQVTDTYEQYF; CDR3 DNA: TGTGCCAGCAGCCAAGTAACAGACACCTACGAGCAGTACTTC
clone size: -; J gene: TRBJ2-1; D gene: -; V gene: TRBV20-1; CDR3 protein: CSAIQGGVNNEQFF; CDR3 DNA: TGCAGTGCCATACAGGGGGGGGTGAACAATGAGCAGTTCTTC
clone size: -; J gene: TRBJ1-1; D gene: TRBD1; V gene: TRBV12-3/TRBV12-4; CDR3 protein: CASSYRGPLVGEAFF; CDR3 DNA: TGTGCCAGCAGTTACAGGGGGCCCCTGGTCGGTGAAGCTTTCTTT
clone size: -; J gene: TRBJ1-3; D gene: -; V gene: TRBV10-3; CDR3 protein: CAILRGAARGNTIYF; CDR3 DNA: TGTGCCATCCTACGAGGGGCGGCTCGCGGAAACACCATATATTTT